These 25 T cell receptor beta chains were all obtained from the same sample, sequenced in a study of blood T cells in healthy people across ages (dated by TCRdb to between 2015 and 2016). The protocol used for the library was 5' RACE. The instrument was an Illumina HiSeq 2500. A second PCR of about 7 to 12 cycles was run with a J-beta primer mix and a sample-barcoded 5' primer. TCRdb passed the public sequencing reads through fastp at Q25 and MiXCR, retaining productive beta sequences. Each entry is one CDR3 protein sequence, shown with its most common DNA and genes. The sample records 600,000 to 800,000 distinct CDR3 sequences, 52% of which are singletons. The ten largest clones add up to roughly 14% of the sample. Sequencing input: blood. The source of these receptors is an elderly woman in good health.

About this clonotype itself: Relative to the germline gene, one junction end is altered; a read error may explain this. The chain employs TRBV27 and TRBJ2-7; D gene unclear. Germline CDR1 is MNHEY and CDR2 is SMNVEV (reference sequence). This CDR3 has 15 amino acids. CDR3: CASSYSARSSSEQYF. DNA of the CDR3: TGTGCCAGCAGTTACAGCGCCCGTAGCTCCTCCGAGCAGTACTTC.

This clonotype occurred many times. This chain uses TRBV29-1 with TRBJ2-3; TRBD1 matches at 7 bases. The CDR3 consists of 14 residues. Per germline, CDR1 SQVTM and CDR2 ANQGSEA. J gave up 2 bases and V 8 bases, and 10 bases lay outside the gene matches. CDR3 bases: TGCAGCACCGCCCAGGGACAGACCACAGATACGCAGTATTTT. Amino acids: CSTAQGQTTDTQYF.

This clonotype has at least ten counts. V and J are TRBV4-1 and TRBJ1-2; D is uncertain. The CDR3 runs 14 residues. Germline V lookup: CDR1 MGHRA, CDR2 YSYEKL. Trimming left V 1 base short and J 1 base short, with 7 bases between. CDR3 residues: CASSQGPDNYGYTF. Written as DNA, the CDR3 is TGCGCCAGCAGCCAAGGCCCCGATAACTATGGCTACACCTTC.

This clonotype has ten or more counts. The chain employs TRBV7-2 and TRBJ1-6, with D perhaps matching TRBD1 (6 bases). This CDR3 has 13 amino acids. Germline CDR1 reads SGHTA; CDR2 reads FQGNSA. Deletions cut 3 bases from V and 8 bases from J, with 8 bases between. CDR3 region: CASSLPGDSPLHF. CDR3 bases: TGTGCCAGCAGCTTGCCAGGGGATTCACCCCTCCACTTT.

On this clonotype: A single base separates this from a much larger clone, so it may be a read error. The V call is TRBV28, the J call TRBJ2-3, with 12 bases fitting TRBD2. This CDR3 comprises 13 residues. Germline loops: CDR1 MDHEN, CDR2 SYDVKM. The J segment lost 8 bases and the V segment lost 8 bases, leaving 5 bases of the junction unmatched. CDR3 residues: CASRGLAGSTQYF. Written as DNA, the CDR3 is TGTGCCAGCCGCGGACTAGCGGGGAGTACGCAGTATTTT.

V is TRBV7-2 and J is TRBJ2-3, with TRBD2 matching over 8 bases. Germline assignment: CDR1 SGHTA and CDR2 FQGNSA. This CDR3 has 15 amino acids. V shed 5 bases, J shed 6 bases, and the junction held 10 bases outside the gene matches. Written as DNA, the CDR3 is TGTGCCAGCAGCCCAAACGCGGGGGGTGGGGATACGCAGTATTTT. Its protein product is CASSPNAGGGDTQYF. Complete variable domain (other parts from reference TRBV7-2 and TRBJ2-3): GAGVSQSPSNKVTEKGKDVELRCDPISGHTALYWYRQSLGQGLEFLIYFQGNSAPDKSGLPSDRFSAERTGGSVSTLTIQRTQQEDSAVYLCASSPNAGGGDTQYFGPGTRLTVL.

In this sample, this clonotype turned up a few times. The CDR3 DNA follows: TGTGCCAGCAGCCAAGCACCGGCAGCCTACGAGCAGTACTTC. Translated, it gives CASSQAPAAYEQYF. This sequence joins TRBV3-1 and TRBJ2-7; no reliable D call. V dropped 1 base and J dropped 2 bases, with 9 bases sitting between them. Germline V gives CDR1 LGHDT, CDR2 YNNKEL (reference sequence). This CDR3 contains 14 residues.

CDR3 amino acids: CASSQVDEQYF. In nucleotides, the CDR3 is TGTGCCAGCAGCCAAGTAGATGAGCAGTACTTC. The chain employs TRBV3-1 and TRBJ2-5; D is unresolved. Trimming left V 1 base short and J 11 bases short, with 8 bases between. Per the germline V gene, CDR1 is LGHDT and CDR2 is YNNKEL (reference sequence). The CDR3 loop spans 11 amino acids.

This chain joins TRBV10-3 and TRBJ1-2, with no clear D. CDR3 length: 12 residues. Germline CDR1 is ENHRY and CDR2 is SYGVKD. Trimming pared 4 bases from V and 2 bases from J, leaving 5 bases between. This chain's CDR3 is CAISAGNYGYTF. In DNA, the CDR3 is TGTGCCATCAGTGCGGGAAACTATGGCTACACCTTC.

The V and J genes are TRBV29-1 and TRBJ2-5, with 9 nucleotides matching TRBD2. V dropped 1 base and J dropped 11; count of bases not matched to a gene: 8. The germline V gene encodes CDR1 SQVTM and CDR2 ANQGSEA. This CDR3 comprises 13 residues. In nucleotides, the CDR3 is TGCAGCGTTGAAGGATCTAGCGGGATAGGGCAGTACTTC. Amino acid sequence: CSVEGSSGIGQYF.

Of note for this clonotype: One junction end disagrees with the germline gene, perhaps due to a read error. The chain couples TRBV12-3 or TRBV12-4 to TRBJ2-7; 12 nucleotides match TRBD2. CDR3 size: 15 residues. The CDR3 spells CASSLAGGPTYEQYF. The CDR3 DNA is TGTGCCAGCAGTCTAGCGGGAGGGCCTACCTACGAGCAGTACTTC.

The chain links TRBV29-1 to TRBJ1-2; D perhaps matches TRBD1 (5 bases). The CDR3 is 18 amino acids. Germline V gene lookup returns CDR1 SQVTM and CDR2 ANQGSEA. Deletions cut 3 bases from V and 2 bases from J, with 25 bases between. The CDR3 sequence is CSVETVGGSGRMNYGYTF. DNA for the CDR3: TGCAGCGTTGAGACTGTTGGAGGTTCAGGGAGGATGAACTATGGCTACACCTTC.

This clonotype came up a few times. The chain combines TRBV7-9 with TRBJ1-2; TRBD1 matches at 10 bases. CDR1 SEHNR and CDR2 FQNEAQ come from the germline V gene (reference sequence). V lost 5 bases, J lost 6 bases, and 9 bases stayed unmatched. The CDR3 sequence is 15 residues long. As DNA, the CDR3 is TGTGCCAGCAGCCAAGGGACAGGGGAAGGGGATGGCTACACCTTC. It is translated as CASSQGTGEGDGYTF.

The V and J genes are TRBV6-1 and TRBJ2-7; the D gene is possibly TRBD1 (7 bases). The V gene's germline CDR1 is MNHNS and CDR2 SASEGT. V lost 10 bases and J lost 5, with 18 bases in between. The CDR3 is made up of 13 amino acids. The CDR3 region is CAIVKEGAHEQYF. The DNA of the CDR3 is TGTGCCATTGTCAAGGAGGGGGCGCACGAGCAGTACTTC.

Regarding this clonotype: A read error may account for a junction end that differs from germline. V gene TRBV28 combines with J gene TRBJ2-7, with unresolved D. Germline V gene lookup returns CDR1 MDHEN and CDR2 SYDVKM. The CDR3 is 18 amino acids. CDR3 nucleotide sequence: TGTGCCAGCAGTTCGCGCTACGTCACACAAGGCGTGGGATACGAGCGGTACTTC. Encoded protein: CASSSRYVTQGVGYERYF.

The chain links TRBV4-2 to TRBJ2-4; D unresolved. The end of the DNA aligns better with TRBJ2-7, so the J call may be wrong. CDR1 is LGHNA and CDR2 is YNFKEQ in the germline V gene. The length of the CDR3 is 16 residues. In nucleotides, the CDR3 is TGTGCCAGCAGCCAAGATCCCGCCGTTGGGCATGGCGAGCAGTACTTC. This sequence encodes CASSQDPAVGHGEQYF.

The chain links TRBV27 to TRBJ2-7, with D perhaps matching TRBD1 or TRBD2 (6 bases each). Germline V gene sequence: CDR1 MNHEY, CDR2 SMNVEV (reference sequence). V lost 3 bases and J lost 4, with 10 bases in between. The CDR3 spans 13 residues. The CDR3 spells CASSFRGAYEQYF. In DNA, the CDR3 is TGTGCCAGCAGTTTTAGGGGGGCTTACGAGCAGTACTTC.

CDR3 sequence reads: CSVEDYRTSSGAGELFF. The CDR3 DNA is TGCAGCGTTGAAGATTACCGGACTAGCAGCGGAGCCGGGGAGCTGTTTTTT. The chain joins TRBV29-1 to TRBJ2-2; 8 nucleotides match TRBD2. With 0 bases clipped from V and 6 bases from J, the junction kept 12 bases outside the gene matches. Germline V gene lookup returns CDR1 SQVTM and CDR2 ANQGSEA. The CDR3 spans 17 residues.

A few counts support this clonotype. For the CDR3, the DNA is TGTGCCAGCAGCGCCGCGGGGGTTTACAATGAGCAGTTCTTC. Protein: CASSAAGVYNEQFF. The rearrangement joins TRBV7-3 to TRBJ2-1, with 7 bases that match TRBD2. There are 14 residues in the CDR3. After removal of 5 bases from V and 4 bases from J, the junction contained 5 bases not matched to a gene. Germline V gene sequence: CDR1 SGHTA, CDR2 FQGTGA.

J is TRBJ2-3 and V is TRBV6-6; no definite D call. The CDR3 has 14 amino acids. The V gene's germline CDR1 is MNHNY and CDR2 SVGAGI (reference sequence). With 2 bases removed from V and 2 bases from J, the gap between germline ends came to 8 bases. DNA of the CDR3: TGTGCCAGCAGTTACAGAAAACTCACAGATACGCAGTATTTT. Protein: CASSYRKLTDTQYF.

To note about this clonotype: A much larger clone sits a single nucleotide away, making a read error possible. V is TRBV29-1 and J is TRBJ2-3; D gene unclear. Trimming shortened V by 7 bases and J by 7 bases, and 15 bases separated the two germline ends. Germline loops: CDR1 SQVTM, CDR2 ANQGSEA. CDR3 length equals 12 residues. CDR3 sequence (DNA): TGCAGCGCCGTAGGGTATGCATATACGCAGTATTTT. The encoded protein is CSAVGYAYTQYF.

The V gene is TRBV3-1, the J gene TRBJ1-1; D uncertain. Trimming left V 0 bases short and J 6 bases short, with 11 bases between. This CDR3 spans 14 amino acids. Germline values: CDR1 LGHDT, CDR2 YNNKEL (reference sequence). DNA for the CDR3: TGTGCCAGCAGCCAAGAGGGCGGCGGGCCTGAAGCTTTCTTT. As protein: CASSQEGGGPEAFF.

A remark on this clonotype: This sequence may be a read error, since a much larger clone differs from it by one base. The CDR3 sequence: CASPSLGHGTSQETQYF. DNA of the CDR3: TGTGCCAGCCCTTCGCTGGGTCACGGGACTAGTCAAGAGACCCAGTACTTC. V and J are TRBV9 and TRBJ2-5; 8 nucleotides align to TRBD2. The V and J ends lost 7 bases and 2 bases, in that order; junction bases with no gene match: 16. Looked up from germline, CDR1 is SGDLS and CDR2 is YYNGEE. The CDR3 sequence is 17 residues long.

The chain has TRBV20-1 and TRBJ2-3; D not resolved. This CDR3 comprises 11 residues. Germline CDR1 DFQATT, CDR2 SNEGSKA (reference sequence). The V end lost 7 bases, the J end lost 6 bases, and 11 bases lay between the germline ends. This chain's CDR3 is CSVREVDTQYF. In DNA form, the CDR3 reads TGCAGTGTTCGAGAAGTTGATACGCAGTATTTT.

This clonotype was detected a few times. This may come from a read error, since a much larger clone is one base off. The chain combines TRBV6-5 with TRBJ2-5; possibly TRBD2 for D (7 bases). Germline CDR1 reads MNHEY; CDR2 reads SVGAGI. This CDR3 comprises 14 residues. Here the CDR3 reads CASNYRGGYNEQYF. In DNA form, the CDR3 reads TGTGCCAGCAATTACCGCGGGGGCTACAATGAGCAGTACTTC.